This T cell receptor (beta chain) was captured by sequencing in a study of radiation and T cells in renal cell carcinoma. Libraries were prepared by immunoSEQ multiplex PCR; TCRdb keeps only in-frame clonotypes and omits some of them. The data show tens of thousands of clones, around four fifths seen once. CDR3 size: 16 residues. The germline V gene encodes CDR1 SGHRS and CDR2 YFSETQ. Trimming took off 1 base at V and 0 bases at J, with 11 bases between the two ends. The time point: blood 4 weeks post-SBRT, at nephrectomy. The sample's treatment: 15 Gy SBRT to primary tumor, nephrectomy 4 weeks later. Clear cell pathology was present in this patient's renal cell carcinoma.

This TCR was sampled from a man over 45 with renal cell carcinoma. The sample here was blood, taken from a patient whose treatment included radiotherapy and nephrectomy. The genes are TRBV5-1 and TRBJ1-5; D gene unclear. The CDR3 DNA is TGCGCCAGCAGCTTGAGTCCGTTGGGTAGCAATCAGCCCCAGCATTTT. Its protein is CASSLSPLGSNQPQHF.